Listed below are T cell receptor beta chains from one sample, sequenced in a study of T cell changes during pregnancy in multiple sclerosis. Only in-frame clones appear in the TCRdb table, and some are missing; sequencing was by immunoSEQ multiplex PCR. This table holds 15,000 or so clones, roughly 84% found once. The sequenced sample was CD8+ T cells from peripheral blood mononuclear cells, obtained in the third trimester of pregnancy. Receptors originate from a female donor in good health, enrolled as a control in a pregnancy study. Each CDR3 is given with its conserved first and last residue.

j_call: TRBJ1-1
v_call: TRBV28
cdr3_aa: CASSLGDSLEAFF

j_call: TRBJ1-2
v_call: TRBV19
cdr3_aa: CASSGDRTYGYTF

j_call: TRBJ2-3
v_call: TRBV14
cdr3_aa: CASSLTGTAGTQYF

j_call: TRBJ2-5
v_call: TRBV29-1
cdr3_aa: CSVDLWWELRETQYF

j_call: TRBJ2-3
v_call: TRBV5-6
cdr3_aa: CASSWPGLATDTQYF

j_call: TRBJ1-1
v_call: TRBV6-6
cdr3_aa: CASLSPGQGKAFF

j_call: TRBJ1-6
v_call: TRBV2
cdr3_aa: CASSPGTGVNSPLHF

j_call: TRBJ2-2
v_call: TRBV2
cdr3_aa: CASSATYTGELFF

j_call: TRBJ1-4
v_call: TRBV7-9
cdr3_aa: CASSNRGGGGEKLFF

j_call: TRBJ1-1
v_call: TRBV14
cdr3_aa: CASSPGGGAFF

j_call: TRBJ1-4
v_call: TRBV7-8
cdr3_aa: CASSPLGAQEKLFF

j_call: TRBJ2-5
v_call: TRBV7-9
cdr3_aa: CASSPSEGETQYF

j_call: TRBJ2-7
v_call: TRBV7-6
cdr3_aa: CASSLAGTGSSYEQYF